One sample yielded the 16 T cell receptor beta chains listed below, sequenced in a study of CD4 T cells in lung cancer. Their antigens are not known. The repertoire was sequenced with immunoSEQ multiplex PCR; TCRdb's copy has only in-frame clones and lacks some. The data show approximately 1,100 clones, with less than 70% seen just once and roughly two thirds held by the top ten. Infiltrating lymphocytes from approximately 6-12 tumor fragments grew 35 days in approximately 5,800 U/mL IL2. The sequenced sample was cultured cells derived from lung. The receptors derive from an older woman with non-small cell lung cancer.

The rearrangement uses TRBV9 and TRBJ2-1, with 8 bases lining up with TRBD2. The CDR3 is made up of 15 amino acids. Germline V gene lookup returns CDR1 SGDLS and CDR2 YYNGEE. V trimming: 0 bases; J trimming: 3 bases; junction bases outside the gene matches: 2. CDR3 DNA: TGTGCCAGCAGCGTAGGGGCGGGGGGCTACAATGAGCAGTTCTTC. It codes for CASSVGAGGYNEQFF.

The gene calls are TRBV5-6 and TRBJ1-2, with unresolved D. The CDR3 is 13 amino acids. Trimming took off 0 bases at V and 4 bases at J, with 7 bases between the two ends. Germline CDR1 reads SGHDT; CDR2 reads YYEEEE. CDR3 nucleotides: TGTGCCAGCAGCTTGGGACCGACCTATGGCTACACCTTC. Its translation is CASSLGPTYGYTF. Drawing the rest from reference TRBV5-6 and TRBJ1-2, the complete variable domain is DAGVTQSPTHLIKTRGQQVTLRCSPKSGHDTVSWYQQALGQGPQFIFQYYEEEERQRGNFPDRFSGHQFPNYSSELNVNALLLGDSALYLCASSLGPTYGYTFGSGTRLTVV.

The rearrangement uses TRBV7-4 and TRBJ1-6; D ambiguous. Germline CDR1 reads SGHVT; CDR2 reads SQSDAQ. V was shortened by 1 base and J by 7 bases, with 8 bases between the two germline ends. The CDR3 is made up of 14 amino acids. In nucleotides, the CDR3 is TGTGCCAGCAGCTTAGACGCGATAAATTCACCCCTCCACTTT. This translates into CASSLDAINSPLHF.

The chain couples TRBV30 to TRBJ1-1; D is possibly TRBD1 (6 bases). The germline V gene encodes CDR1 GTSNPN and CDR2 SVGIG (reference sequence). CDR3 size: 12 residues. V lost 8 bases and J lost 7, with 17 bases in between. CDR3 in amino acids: CASSLRGNEAFF. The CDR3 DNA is TGTGCCAGCAGCTTAAGGGGGAATGAAGCTTTCTTT.

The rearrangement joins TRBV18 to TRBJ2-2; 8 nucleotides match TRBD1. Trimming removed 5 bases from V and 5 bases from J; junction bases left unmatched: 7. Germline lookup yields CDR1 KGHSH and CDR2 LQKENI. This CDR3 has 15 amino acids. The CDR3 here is CASSSKTGATGELFF. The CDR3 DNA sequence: TGTGCCAGCTCAAGTAAGACAGGGGCGACCGGGGAGCTGTTTTTT.

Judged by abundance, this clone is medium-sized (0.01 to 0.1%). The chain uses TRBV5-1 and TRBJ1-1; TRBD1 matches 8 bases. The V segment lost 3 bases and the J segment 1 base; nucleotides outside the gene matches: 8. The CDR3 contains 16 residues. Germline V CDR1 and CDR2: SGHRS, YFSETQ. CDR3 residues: CASSSGQAGGNTEAFF. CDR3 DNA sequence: TGCGCCAGCAGCTCGGGACAGGCGGGAGGGAACACTGAAGCTTTCTTT. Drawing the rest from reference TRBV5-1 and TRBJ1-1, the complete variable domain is KAGVTQTPRYLIKTRGQQVTLSCSPISGHRSVSWYQQTPGQGLQFLFEYFSETQRNKGNFPGRFSGRQFSNSRSEMNVSTLELGDSALYLCASSSGQAGGNTEAFFGQGTRLTVV.

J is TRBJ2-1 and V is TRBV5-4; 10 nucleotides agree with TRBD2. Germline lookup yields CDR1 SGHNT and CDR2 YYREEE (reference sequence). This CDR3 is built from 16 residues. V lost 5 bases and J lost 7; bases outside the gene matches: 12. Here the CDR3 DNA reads TGTGCCAGCAGACGAAGCGGGGGGGCCTATGATAATGAGCAGTTCTTC. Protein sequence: CASRRSGGAYDNEQFF.

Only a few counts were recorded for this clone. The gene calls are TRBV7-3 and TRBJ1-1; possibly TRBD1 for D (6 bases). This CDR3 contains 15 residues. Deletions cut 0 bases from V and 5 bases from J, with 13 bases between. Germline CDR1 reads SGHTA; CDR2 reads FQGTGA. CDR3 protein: CASSLTGGRVTEAFF. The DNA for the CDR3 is TGTGCCAGCAGCTTAACAGGGGGACGGGTGACTGAAGCTTTCTTT.

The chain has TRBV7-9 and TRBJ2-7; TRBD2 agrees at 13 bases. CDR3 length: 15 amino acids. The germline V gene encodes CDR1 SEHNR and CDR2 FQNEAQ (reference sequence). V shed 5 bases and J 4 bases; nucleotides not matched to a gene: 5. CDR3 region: CASSPWTSGGYEQYF. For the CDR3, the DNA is TGTGCCAGCAGCCCTTGGACTAGCGGGGGTTACGAGCAGTACTTC. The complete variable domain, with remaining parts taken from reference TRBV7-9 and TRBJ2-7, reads DTGVSQNPRHKITKRGQNVTFRCDPISEHNRLYWYRQTLGQGPEFLTYFQNEAQLEKSRLLSDRFSAERPKGSFSTLEIQRTEQGDSAMYLCASSPWTSGGYEQYFGPGTRLTVT.

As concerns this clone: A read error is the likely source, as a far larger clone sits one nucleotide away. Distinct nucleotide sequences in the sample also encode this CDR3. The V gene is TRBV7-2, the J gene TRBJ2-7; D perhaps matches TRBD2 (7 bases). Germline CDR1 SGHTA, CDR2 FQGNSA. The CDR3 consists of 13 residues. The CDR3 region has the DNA TGTGCCAGCAGCCAGACACGGGGGGCCCCCAGGAACTTC. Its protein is CASSQTRGAPRNF.

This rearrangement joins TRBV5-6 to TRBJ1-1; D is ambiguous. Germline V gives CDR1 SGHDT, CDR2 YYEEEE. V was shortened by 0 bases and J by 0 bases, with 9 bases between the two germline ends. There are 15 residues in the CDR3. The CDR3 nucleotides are TGTGCCAGCAGCTTGGAGGTCCGTTTGAACACTGAAGCTTTCTTT. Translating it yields CASSLEVRLNTEAFF.

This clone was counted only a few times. The CDR3 loop is CASSPQGAGYGYTF. For the CDR3, the DNA is TGTGCCAGCAGTCCACAGGGGGCGGGGTATGGCTACACCTTC. The chain is built from TRBV27 and TRBJ1-2; 9 bases are shared with TRBD1. V lost 5 bases and J lost 5; bases outside the gene matches: 6. The CDR3 has 14 residues. From germline, CDR1 is MNHEY and CDR2 SMNVEV (reference sequence).

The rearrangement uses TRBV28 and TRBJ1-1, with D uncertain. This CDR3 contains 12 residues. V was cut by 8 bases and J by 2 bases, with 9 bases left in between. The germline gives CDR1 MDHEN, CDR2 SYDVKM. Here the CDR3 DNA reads TGTGCCAGCTGGGTGATTAACACTGAAGCTTTCTTT. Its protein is CASWVINTEAFF.

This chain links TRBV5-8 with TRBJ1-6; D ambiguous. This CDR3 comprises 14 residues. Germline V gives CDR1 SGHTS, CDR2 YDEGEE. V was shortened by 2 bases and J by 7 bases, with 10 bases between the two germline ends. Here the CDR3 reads CASSLDAINSPLHF. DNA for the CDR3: TGTGCCAGCAGCTTAGACGCGATAAATTCACCCCTCCACTTT.

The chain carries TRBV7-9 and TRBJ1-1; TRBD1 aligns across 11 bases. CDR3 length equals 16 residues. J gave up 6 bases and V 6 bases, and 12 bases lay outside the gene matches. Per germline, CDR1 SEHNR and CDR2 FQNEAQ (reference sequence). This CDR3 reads CASSSYGRTGGPEAFF. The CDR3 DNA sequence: TGTGCCAGCAGTAGCTACGGGCGGACAGGGGGCCCTGAAGCTTTCTTT.

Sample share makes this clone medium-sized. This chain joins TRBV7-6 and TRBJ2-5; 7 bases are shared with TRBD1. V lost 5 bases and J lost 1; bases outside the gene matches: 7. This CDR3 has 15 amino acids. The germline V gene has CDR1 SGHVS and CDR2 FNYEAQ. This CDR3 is CASSPTGAVQETQYF. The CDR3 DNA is TGTGCCAGCAGCCCCACAGGGGCGGTCCAAGAGACCCAGTACTTC. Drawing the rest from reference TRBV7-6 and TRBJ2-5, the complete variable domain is GAGVSQSPRYKVTKRGQDVALRCDPISGHVSLYWYRQALGQGPEFLTYFNYEAQQDKSGLPNDRFSAERPEGSISTLTIQRTEQRDSAMYRCASSPTGAVQETQYFGPGTRLLVL.